This T cell receptor beta chain came from a study of T cell repertoires in cytomegalovirus infection. The study's findings and limits: The ex vivo response was dominated by HLA-C-restricted CMV-specific TCR beta clonotypes.

TCRdb reprocessed the reads with MiXCR, giving one entry per CDR3 protein. The sample holds about 740,000 distinct CDR3 sequences; 35% are singletons and the top ten take more than 2.5%. Germline CDR1 and CDR2: LGHNA and YNFKEQ. This CDR3 has 13 residues. V was cut by 0 bases and J by 8 bases, with 10 bases left in between. This clonotype occurred a few times. Its matching antigen is unknown. This TCR was recovered from a human donor in good health (CMV status not recorded). Some clones in this sample may be carry-over from other donors' samples. Sequenced input: PBMCs. The V gene is TRBV4-2, the J gene TRBJ1-1; perhaps TRBD1 as D (5 bases). The CDR3 spells CASSQDGAQEAFF. In DNA, the CDR3 is TGTGCCAGCAGCCAAGATGGGGCACAAGAAGCTTTCTTT.